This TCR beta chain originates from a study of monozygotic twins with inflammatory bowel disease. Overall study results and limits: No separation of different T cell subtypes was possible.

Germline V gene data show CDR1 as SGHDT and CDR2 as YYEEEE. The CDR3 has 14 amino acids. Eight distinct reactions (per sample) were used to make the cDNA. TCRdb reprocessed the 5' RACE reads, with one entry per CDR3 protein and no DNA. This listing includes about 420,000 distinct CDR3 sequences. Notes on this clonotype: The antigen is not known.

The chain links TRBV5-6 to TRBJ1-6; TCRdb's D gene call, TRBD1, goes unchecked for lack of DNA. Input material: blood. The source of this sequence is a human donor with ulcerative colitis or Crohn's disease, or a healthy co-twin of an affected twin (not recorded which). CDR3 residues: CASRETGSNSPLHF.